This record concerns one TCR beta chain sequence. Its antigen is still unknown. The sample originates from a study of cytomegalovirus exposure and HLA in healthy donors. Study conclusions and caveats: TCR beta chains numbering approximately 150 were designated cytomegalovirus-associated. CMV serostatus was the only recorded immune exposure for donors.

The CDR3 sequence is 14 residues long. The ends were cut back, 3 bases at V and 9 bases at J, with 15 bases in the middle. The germline V gene has CDR1 LNHDA and CDR2 SQIVND (reference sequence). PCR primers comprised 60 Vbeta and 13 Jbeta primers. Per the original methods: Per a later analysis, the number of unique TCR beta chains was approximately 73 million, of which some 9.9 million were shared. Sequencing used immunoSEQ multiplex PCR; TCRdb keeps in-frame clones, though not all of them. D and trimming come from the DNA, and the V and J calls and clone size come from that table. The sample gives 85,000 to 90,000 clones, around four fifths of which show up once; 10% is in the top ten.

The sample comprised PBMCs. The source is a man aged 30-40 years in good health and CMV-seropositive. The V and J genes are TRBV19 and TRBJ1-5; D gene unclear. This CDR3 reads CASSISWEGWPQHF. CDR3 bases: TGTGCCAGTAGTATTAGTTGGGAGGGTTGGCCCCAGCATTTT.